The TCR beta chain under discussion was sequenced for a study of shared clonotypes between healthy human individuals. CDR3 length: 15 amino acids. The V gene end was trimmed by 3 bases and the J gene end by 4 bases; junction bases not matched to a gene: 6. Germline values: CDR1 SGHRS, CDR2 YFSETQ. Only in-frame clones appear in the TCRdb table, and some are missing; sequencing was by immunoSEQ multiplex PCR. Of roughly 1,000,000 clones listed, 75% to 80% were seen once; the top ten hold 0.4% to 0.55%. This clone was observed once. Its matching antigen is unknown. Notes on the study in general: Shared across a few donors were approximately 5% of the naive CD4 clonotypes.

The sequence derives from a man between 18 and 35 years old in good health. Some clones in this sample may be carry-over from other donors' samples. Sequenced material: memory CD4+ T cells from PBMCs. Subset described: CD45RA-negative fraction. This chain connects TRBV5-1 to TRBJ2-1, with 8 positions matching TRBD1. The CDR3 protein is CASSSGQGTYNEQFF. In nucleotides, the CDR3 is TGCGCCAGCAGCTCTGGACAGGGAACTTACAATGAGCAGTTCTTC. The entire variable domain, with the rest obtained from reference TRBV5-1 and TRBJ2-1, is as follows: KAGVTQTPRYLIKTRGQQVTLSCSPISGHRSVSWYQQTPGQGLQFLFEYFSETQRNKGNFPGRFSGRQFSNSRSEMNVSTLELGDSALYLCASSSGQGTYNEQFFGPGTRLTVL.